This TCR beta chain was captured by sequencing in a study of blood T cell repertoires in COVID-19. Per the original methods: Counts of nucleated cells, estimated from reference gene primer amplification, were obtained. The protocol was immunoSEQ multiplex PCR, while the TCRdb copy is restricted to in-frame clones and leaves out a portion. V, J and clone size were drawn from that table, and D and trimming were deduced from the DNA. The table has 180,000 or so clones, 70% to 90% seen once. V lost 8 bases, J lost 0 bases, and 15 bases lay in between. This CDR3 contains 15 residues. Germline CDR1 ENHRY, CDR2 SYGVKD.

The TCR sequence derives from a man between 60 and 75 years old with acute or convalescent COVID-19. The V and J genes are TRBV10-3 and TRBJ2-3; D might be TRBD2 (5 bases). The source material was peripheral blood. For the CDR3, the DNA is TGTGCCATCCGCAAGGGCGGCGGGAGCACAGATACGCAGTATTTT. Its protein product is CAIRKGGGSTDTQYF.